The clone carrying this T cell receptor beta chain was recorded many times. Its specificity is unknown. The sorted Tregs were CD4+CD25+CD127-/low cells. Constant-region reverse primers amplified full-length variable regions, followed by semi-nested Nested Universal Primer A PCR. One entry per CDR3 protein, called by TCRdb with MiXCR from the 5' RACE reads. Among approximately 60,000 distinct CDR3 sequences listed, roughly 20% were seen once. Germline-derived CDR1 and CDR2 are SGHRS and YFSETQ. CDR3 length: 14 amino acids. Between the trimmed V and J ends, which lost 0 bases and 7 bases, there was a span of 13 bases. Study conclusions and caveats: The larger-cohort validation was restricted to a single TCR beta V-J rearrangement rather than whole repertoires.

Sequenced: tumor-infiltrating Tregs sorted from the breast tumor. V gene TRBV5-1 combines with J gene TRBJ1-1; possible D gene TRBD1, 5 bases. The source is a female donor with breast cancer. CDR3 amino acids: CASSLGGAEGEAFF. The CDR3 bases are TGCGCCAGCAGCTTGGGCGGGGCGGAGGGTGAAGCTTTCTTT. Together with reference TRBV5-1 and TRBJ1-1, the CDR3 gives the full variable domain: KAGVTQTPRYLIKTRGQQVTLSCSPISGHRSVSWYQQTPGQGLQFLFEYFSETQRNKGNFPGRFSGRQFSNSRSEMNVSTLELGDSALYLCASSLGGAEGEAFFGQGTRLTVV.